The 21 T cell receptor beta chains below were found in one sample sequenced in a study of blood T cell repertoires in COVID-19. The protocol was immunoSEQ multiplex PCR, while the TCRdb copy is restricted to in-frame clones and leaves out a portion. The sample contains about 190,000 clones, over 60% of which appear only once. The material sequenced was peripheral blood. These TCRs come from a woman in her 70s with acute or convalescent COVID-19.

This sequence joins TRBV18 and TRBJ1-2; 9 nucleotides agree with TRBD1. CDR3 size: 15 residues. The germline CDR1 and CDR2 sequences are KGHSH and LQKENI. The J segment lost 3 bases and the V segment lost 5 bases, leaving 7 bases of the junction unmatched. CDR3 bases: TGTGCCAGCTCAGGAGGACAGGGGTCCTACTATGGCTACACCTTC. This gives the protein CASSGGQGSYYGYTF.

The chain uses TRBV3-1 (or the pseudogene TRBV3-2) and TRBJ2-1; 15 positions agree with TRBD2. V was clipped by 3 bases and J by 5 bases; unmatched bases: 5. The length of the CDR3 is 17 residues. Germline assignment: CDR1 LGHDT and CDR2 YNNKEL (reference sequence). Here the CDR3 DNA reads TGTGCCAGCAGCCATCGTCGGACTAGCGGGAGGGACAATGAGCAGTTCTTC. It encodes CASSHRRTSGRDNEQFF.

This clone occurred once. CDR3 DNA: TGTGCCAGCAGTGAACAGCAAGAGACCCAGTACTTC. Protein: CASSEQQETQYF. The rearrangement uses TRBV6-1 and TRBJ2-5; D unclear. CDR1 is MNHNS and CDR2 is SASEGT in the germline V gene. The ends were cut back, 2 bases at V and 2 bases at J, with 3 bases in the middle. The CDR3 runs to 12 residues.

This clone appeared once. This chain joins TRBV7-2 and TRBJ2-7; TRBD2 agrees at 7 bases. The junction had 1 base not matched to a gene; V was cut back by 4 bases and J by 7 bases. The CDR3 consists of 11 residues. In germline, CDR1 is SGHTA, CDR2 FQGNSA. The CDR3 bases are TGTGCCAGCAGCTCCGGGGGGGAGCAGTACTTC. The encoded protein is CASSSGGEQYF.

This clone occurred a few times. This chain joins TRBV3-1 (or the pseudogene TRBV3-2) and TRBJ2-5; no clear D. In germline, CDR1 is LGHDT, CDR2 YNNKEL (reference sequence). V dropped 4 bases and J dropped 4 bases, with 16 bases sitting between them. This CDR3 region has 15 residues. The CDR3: CASSPFLMRRETQYF. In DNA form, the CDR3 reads TGTGCCAGCAGCCCCTTTTTAATGCGAAGAGAGACCCAGTACTTC.

The CDR3 reads CASRGQFLGQPQHF. In nucleotides, the CDR3 is TGTGCCAGCAGGGGACAGTTTTTGGGACAGCCCCAGCATTTT. The rearrangement links TRBV6-6 to TRBJ1-5, with 7 positions matching TRBD1. V gave up 6 bases and J gave up 7 bases; unmatched junction bases: 9. CDR3 length equals 14 residues. Germline V gives CDR1 MNHNY, CDR2 SVGAGI (reference sequence).

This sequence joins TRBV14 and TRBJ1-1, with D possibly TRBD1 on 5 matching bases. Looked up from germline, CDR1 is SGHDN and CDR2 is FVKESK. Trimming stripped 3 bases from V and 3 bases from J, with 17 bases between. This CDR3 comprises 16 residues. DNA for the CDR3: TGTGCCAGCAGCCAGGGGGGAGGGGATTGGGACACTGAAGCTTTCTTT. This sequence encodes CASSQGGGDWDTEAFF.

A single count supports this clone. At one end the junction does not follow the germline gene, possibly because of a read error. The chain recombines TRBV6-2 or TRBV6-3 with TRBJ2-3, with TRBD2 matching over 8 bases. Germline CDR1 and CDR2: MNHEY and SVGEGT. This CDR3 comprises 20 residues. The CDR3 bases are TGTGCCAGCAGTTCCCAGGGACGCGACTTACTAGCGGAGCCCACAAATACGCAGTATTTT. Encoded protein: CASSSQGRDLLAEPTNTQYF.

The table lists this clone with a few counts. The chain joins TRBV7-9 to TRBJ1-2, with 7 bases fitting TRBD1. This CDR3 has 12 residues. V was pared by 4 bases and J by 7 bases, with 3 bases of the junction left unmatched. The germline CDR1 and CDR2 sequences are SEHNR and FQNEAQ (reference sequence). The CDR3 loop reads CASSSDRAGYTF. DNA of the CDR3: TGTGCCAGCAGCTCCGACAGGGCTGGCTACACCTTC.

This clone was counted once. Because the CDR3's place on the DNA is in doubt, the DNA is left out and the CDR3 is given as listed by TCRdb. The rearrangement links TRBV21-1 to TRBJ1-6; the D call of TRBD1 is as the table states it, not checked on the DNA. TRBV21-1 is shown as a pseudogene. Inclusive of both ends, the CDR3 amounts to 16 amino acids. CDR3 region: CASTKNVGAGNSPLHF.

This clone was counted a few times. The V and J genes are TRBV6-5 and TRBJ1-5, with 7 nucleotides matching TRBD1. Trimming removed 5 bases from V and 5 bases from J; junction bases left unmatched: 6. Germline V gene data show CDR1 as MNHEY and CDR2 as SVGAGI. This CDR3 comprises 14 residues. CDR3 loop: CASSRDSYYQPQHF. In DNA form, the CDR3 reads TGTGCCAGCAGTAGGGACAGCTACTATCAGCCCCAGCATTTT.

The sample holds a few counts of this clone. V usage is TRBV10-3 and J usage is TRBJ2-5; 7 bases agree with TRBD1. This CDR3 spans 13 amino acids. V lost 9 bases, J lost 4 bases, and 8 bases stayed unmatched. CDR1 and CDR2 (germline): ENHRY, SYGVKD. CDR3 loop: CAISTGRPETQYF. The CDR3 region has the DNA TGTGCCATTTCGACAGGGCGCCCAGAGACCCAGTACTTC.

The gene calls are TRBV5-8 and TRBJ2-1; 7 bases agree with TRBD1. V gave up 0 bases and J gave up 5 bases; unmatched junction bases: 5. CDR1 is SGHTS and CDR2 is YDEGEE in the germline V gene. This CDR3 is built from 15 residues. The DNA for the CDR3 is TGTGCCAGCAGCTTGGATAGGGGGCTTCACAATGAGCAGTTCTTC. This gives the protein CASSLDRGLHNEQFF.

In nucleotides, the CDR3 is TGTGCCAGCAGCGTAGTGGCGGGGCACACAGATACGCAGTATTTT. It yields the protein CASSVVAGHTDTQYF. The chain recombines TRBV9 with TRBJ2-3, with D possibly matching TRBD2 (6 bases). The germline V and J ends were trimmed by 0 bases and 2 bases, with 10 bases remaining between them. The CDR3 contains 15 residues. CDR1 and CDR2 from the germline V gene are SGDLS and YYNGEE.

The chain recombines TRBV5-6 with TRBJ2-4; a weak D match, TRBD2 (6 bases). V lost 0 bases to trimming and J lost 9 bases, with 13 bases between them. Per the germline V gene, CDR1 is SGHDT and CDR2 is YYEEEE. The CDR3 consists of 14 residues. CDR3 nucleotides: TGTGCCAGCAGCTTGGCCGCTAGCGTTGGCATTCAGTACTTC. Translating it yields CASSLAASVGIQYF. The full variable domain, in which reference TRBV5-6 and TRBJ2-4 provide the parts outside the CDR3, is DAGVTQSPTHLIKTRGQQVTLRCSPKSGHDTVSWYQQALGQGPQFIFQYYEEEERQRGNFPDRFSGHQFPNYSSELNVNALLLGDSALYLCASSLAASVGIQYFGAGTRLSVL.

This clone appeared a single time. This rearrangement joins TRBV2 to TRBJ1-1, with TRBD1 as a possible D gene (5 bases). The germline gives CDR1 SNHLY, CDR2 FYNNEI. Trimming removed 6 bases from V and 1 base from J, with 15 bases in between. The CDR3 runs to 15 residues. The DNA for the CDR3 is TGTGCCAGCAGACAGGCCTCTCTAAGGAACACTGAAGCTTTCTTT. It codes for CASRQASLRNTEAFF.

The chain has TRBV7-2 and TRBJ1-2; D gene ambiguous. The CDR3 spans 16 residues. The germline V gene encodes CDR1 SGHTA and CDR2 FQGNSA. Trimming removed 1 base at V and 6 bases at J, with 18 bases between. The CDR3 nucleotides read TGTGCCAGCAGCTTAGGGGAGCCAATTACCTATGATGGCTACACCTTC. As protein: CASSLGEPITYDGYTF.

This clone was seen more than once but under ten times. CDR3 DNA: TGTGCCAGCAGCCCTCCCCCGGGACAGGGGGCAGGTGAAGCTTTCTTT. This encodes CASSPPPGQGAGEAFF. The chain recombines TRBV5-4 with TRBJ1-1, with TRBD1 identical over 12 bases. CDR1 and CDR2 (germline): SGHNT, YYREEE (reference sequence). The CDR3 consists of 16 residues. V lost 4 bases, J lost 7 bases, and 11 bases stayed unmatched.

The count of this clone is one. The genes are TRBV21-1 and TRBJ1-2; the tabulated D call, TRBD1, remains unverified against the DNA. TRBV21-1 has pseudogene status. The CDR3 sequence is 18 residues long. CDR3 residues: CASSKSRDRGRRIYGYTF. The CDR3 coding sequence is TGTGCCAGCAGCAAATCGAGGGACAGGGGGCGTCGGATCTATGGCTACACCTTC.

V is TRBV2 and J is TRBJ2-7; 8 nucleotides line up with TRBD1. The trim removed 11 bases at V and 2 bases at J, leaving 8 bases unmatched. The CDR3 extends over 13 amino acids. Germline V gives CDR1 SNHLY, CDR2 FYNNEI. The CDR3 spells CAVSGQAAYEQYF. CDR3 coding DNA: TGTGCCGTTTCGGGACAGGCCGCCTACGAGCAGTACTTC.

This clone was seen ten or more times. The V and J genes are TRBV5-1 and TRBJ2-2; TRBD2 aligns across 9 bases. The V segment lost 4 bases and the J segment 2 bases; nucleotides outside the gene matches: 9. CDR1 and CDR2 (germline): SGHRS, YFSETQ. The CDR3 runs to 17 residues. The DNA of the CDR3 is TGCGCCAGCAGCCCGCCTAGCGGGAATATAAACACCGGGGAGCTGTTTTTT. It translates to CASSPPSGNINTGELFF.